The rows below give T cell receptor beta chains drawn from one sample of a study of T cell responses to AZD1222 COVID-19 vaccine. Libraries were prepared by immunoSEQ multiplex PCR; TCRdb keeps only in-frame clonotypes and omits some of them. This repertoire shows 150,000 to 200,000 clones, just under 90% found once; its top ten account for roughly 4%. The sample was peripheral blood, taken 28 days after the second dose of the MenACWY control vaccine. These receptors all stem from an adult who received the MenACWY meningococcal vaccine as a control. Both conserved end residues are part of each CDR3. The D gene is left open where the match is weak. The size field is filled for only some rows; it gives once, few, many or a size class.

TRBV9	TRBJ1-3	.	.	CASSFGFTGVGNTIYF	TGTGCCAGCAGCTTTGGTTTCACAGGAGTCGGAAACACCATATATTTT
TRBV19	TRBJ1-1	.	.	CASSLPLGTNTEAFF	TGTGCCAGTAGTCTCCCCCTTGGGACGAACACTGAAGCTTTCTTT
TRBV19	TRBJ2-7	few	TRBD2	CASSIVSSGSNEQYF	TGTGCCAGTAGTATAGTGAGTAGCGGGAGTAACGAGCAGTACTTC
TRBV28	TRBJ2-2	once	TRBD1	CASSQQGTGELFF	TGTGCCAGCAGTCAACAGGGGACGGGGGAGCTGTTTTTT
TRBV10-3	TRBJ2-5	.	.	CAISSTGTLETQYF	TGTGCCATCAGTTCGACAGGAACCCTAGAGACCCAGTACTTC
TRBV28	TRBJ1-2	.	.	CAISSYKDNYGYTF	TGTGCCATCTCATCGTACAAGGATAACTATGGCTACACCTTC
TRBV18	TRBJ2-1	.	TRBD2	CASSPGTSDNEQFF	TGTGCCAGCTCACCGGGGACTAGCGACAATGAGCAGTTCTTC
TRBV6-4	TRBJ2-3	.	.	CASSDPGGTQYF	TGTGCCAGCAGTGACCCTGGGGGGACGCAGTATTTT
TRBV3-1/TRBV3-2	TRBJ2-2	.	.	CASTLLGAEGELFF	TGTGCCAGCACGCTTCTGGGGGCTGAAGGGGAGCTGTTTTTT
TRBV7-9	TRBJ2-4	.	TRBD2	CASSGSGAQNIQYF	TGTGCCAGCAGCGGAAGCGGGGCCCAAAACATTCAGTACTTC
TRBV28	TRBJ2-3	.	.	CASNRQGTTDTQYF	TGTGCCAGCAATCGGCAGGGGACCACAGATACGCAGTATTTT